This entry lists 15 T cell receptor beta chains sequenced from one sample in a study of shared clonotypes between healthy human individuals. Sequenced by immunoSEQ multiplex PCR; TCRdb stores in-frame clones only, minus some. The repertoire holds about 2.4 million clones, with roughly 92% as singletons. The sample was naive CD4+ T cells sorted from blood. Subset defined: CD45RA+ positively selected. The receptor set was obtained from a man between 18 and 29 years old in good health.

This chain links TRBV5-1 with TRBJ1-1, with 9 bases matching TRBD1. J was trimmed by 2 bases and V by 4 bases; bases with no gene match: 9. Germline lookup yields CDR1 SGHRS and CDR2 YFSETQ. The CDR3 length is 16 residues. The DNA for the CDR3 is TGCGCCAGCAGCCTGGAAGGGACAGGGCGAAACACTGAAGCTTTCTTT. Protein sequence: CASSLEGTGRNTEAFF. Looking up the rest from reference TRBV5-1 and TRBJ1-1 gives the full variable domain: KAGVTQTPRYLIKTRGQQVTLSCSPISGHRSVSWYQQTPGQGLQFLFEYFSETQRNKGNFPGRFSGRQFSNSRSEMNVSTLELGDSALYLCASSLEGTGRNTEAFFGQGTRLTVV.

This chain joins TRBV10-3 and TRBJ2-5; the D gene is possibly TRBD1 (5 bases). Trimming stripped 0 bases from V and 6 bases from J, with 8 bases between. The CDR3 contains 13 residues. Germline V gene sequence: CDR1 ENHRY, CDR2 SYGVKD. CDR3 sequence reads: CAISESTDQTQYF. In nucleotides, the CDR3 is TGTGCCATCAGTGAGTCGACAGATCAGACCCAGTACTTC.

J is TRBJ1-1 and V is TRBV30; 9 nucleotides align to TRBD1. The CDR3 runs 13 residues. CDR1 is GTSNPN, CDR2 SVGIG, per germline (reference sequence). The junction had 3 bases not matched to a gene; V was cut back by 7 bases and J by 0 bases. The CDR3 sequence: CASGTGMNTEAFF. The CDR3 DNA sequence: TGTGCCTCTGGGACAGGGATGAACACTGAAGCTTTCTTT.

The CDR3 sequence is CASSLDVDYGYTF. Here the CDR3 DNA reads TGTGCCAGCAGCTTAGATGTTGACTATGGCTACACCTTC. J is TRBJ1-2 and V is TRBV7-9; D unresolved. Germline V gives CDR1 SEHNR, CDR2 FQNEAQ (reference sequence). Deletions cut 1 base from V and 3 bases from J, with 6 bases between. This CDR3 region has 13 residues.

V gene TRBV9 combines with J gene TRBJ2-3; tentatively, D is TRBD1 (5 bases). CDR1 SGDLS and CDR2 YYNGEE come from the germline V gene. This CDR3 has 17 amino acids. V was pared by 0 bases and J by 1 base, with 15 bases between. The CDR3 sequence is CASSVGQGSRGTDTQYF. CDR3 nucleotide sequence: TGTGCCAGCAGCGTAGGGCAGGGAAGTAGGGGCACAGATACGCAGTATTTT.

The chain combines TRBV11-2 with TRBJ2-1; D gene ambiguous. Trimming shortened V by 4 bases and J by 5 bases, and 18 bases separated the two germline ends. This CDR3 is built from 16 residues. Germline values: CDR1 SGHAT, CDR2 FQNNGV. The CDR3 DNA follows: TGTGCCAGCAGCTCCAAAAGGGTAGCAGCAGACAATGAGCAGTTCTTC. Protein product: CASSSKRVAADNEQFF.

The V gene is TRBV5-4, the J gene TRBJ1-6; D possibly corresponds to TRBD1 (5 bases). The CDR3 consists of 15 residues. The V gene's germline CDR1 is SGHNT and CDR2 YYREEE (reference sequence). V was clipped by 0 bases and J by 7 bases, with 11 bases between them. The CDR3 sequence: CASSLDRGKNSPLHF. CDR3 in DNA: TGTGCCAGCAGCTTGGACCGGGGGAAAAATTCACCCCTCCACTTT.

This chain links TRBV11-2 with TRBJ2-7; either TRBD1 or TRBD2 may supply D (5 bases each). The length of the CDR3 is 13 residues. V lost 3 bases to trimming and J lost 3 bases, with 9 bases between them. In germline, CDR1 is SGHAT, CDR2 FQNNGV. CDR3 nucleotide sequence: TGTGCCAGCAGCTTGGGGGAGTTCTACGAGCAGTACTTC. Translation gives CASSLGEFYEQYF.

In nucleotides, the CDR3 is TGTGCCAGCAGCCCCGCAGGGGTGCGCTACGAGCAGTACTTC. Translation gives CASSPAGVRYEQYF. The chain uses TRBV7-9 and TRBJ2-7; weak D call: TRBD1 (6 bases). The germline CDR1 and CDR2 sequences are SEHNR and FQNEAQ (reference sequence). V lost 5 bases and J lost 3, with 14 bases in between. The CDR3 loop spans 14 amino acids.

V usage is TRBV4-1 and J usage is TRBJ1-2; 9 bases are shared with TRBD1. The CDR3 runs to 18 residues. The ends lost 1 base at V and 2 bases at J; junction bases unmatched: 11. Germline-derived CDR1 and CDR2 are MGHRA and YSYEKL. This CDR3 reads CASSQVGGGDRANYGYTF. The CDR3 bases are TGCGCCAGCAGCCAAGTTGGGGGAGGGGACAGGGCGAACTATGGCTACACCTTC.

This rearrangement joins TRBV11-2 to TRBJ1-2, with 7 bases matching TRBD1. Germline assignment: CDR1 SGHAT and CDR2 FQNNGV. The CDR3 contains 13 residues. Losses at the gene ends were 3 bases for V and 7 bases for J; bases not matched to a gene: 5. Here the CDR3 reads CASSFEGATGYTF. As DNA, the CDR3 is TGTGCCAGCAGCTTTGAGGGGGCGACTGGCTACACCTTC.

This rearrangement joins TRBV19 to TRBJ2-7; 7 nucleotides align to TRBD2. The CDR3 is made up of 13 amino acids. J lost 3 bases, V lost 6 bases, and 5 bases had no gene match. Germline V lookup: CDR1 LNHDA, CDR2 SQIVND (reference sequence). This CDR3 is CASSRGVLYEQYF. As DNA, the CDR3 is TGTGCCAGTAGCCGGGGGGTCCTCTACGAGCAGTACTTC.

The V call is TRBV7-2, the J call TRBJ2-3; 11 bases map to TRBD2. V lost 5 bases, J lost 2 bases, and 15 bases stayed unmatched. Germline values: CDR1 SGHTA, CDR2 FQGNSA. The CDR3 sequence is 19 residues long. The CDR3 coding sequence is TGTGCCAGCAGCCCCCGGGCGAGGACTAGCGGGCAAAACACAGATACGCAGTATTTT. Protein sequence: CASSPRARTSGQNTDTQYF.

In nucleotides, the CDR3 is TGTGCCAGCGGCTCCCGGATGGTAACTGAAAAACTGTTTTTT. Its translation: CASGSRMVTEKLFF. The chain is built from TRBV5-6 and TRBJ1-4, with unresolved D. Trimming took 7 bases from V and 7 from J, leaving 17 bases between them. This CDR3 comprises 14 residues. Germline V gives CDR1 SGHDT, CDR2 YYEEEE. Filled out from reference TRBV5-6 and TRBJ1-4, the complete variable domain reads DAGVTQSPTHLIKTRGQQVTLRCSPKSGHDTVSWYQQALGQGPQFIFQYYEEEERQRGNFPDRFSGHQFPNYSSELNVNALLLGDSALYLCASGSRMVTEKLFFGSGTQLSVL.

The J gene is TRBJ2-6, the V gene TRBV12-2. TRBV12-2 is flagged as a pseudogene. The CDR3 totals 17 residues. CDR3 coding DNA: TGTGCAAGTCTATCAAATGGGGGTATGGATGGGGCCAACGTCCTGACTTTC. Translating gives CASLSNGGMDGANVLTF.